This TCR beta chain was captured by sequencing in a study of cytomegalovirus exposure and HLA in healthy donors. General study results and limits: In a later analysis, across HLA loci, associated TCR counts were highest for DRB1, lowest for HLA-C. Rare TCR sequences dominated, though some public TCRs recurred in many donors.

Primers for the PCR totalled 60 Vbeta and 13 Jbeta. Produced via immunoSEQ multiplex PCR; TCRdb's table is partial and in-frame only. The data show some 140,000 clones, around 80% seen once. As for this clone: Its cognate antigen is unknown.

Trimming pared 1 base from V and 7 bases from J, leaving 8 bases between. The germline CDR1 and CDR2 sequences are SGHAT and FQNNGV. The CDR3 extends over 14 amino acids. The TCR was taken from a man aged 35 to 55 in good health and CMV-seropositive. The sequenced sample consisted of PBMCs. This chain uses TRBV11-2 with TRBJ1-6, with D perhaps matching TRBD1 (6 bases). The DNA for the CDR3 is TGTGCCAGCAGCTTAGCAGGGGTGAATTCACCCCTCCACTTT. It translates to CASSLAGVNSPLHF.